What follows are 2 T cell receptor beta chains derived from one specimen sequenced in a study of cytomegalovirus exposure and HLA in healthy donors. Only in-frame clones appear in the TCRdb table, and some are missing; sequencing was by immunoSEQ multiplex PCR. The sample lists some 130,000 clones, over 75% occurring once. Sequenced: PBMCs. All receptors derive from a woman under 30 in good health and CMV-seropositive.

The gene calls are TRBV5-1 and TRBJ2-3; TRBD1 matches at 8 bases. This CDR3 spans 15 amino acids. V trimming: 4 bases; J trimming: 3 bases; junction bases outside the gene matches: 7. The germline CDR1 and CDR2 sequences are SGHRS and YFSETQ. The CDR3 sequence: CASSPGQVGTDTQYF. CDR3 DNA sequence: TGCGCCAGCAGCCCGGGACAGGTGGGGACAGATACGCAGTATTTT.

The chain is built from TRBV18 and TRBJ2-1; 15 nucleotides match TRBD2. The length of the CDR3 is 20 residues. With 6 bases clipped from V and 0 bases from J, the junction kept 12 bases outside the gene matches. In germline, CDR1 is KGHSH, CDR2 LQKENI. CDR3 DNA: TGTGCCAGCTCCACTTTGGACAGGGGACTAGCGGGAGGCTCCTACAATGAGCAGTTCTTC. Amino acids: CASSTLDRGLAGGSYNEQFF.